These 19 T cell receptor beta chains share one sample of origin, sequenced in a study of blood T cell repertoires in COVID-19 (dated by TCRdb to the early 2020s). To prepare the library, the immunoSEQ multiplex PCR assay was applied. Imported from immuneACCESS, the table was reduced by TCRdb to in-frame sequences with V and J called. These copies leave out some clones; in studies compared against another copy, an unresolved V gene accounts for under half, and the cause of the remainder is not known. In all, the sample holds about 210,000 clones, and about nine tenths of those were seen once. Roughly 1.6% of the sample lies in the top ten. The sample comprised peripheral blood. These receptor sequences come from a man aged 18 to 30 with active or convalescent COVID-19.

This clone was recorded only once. CDR3 residues: CASSPGRGGRTGELFF. Written as DNA, the CDR3 is TGTGCCAGCAGCCCCGGGCGGGGCGGTAGGACCGGGGAGCTGTTTTTT. V gene TRBV28 combines with J gene TRBJ2-2; D may be TRBD2 (6 bases). V dropped 6 bases and J dropped 5 bases, with 19 bases sitting between them. From germline, CDR1 is MDHEN and CDR2 SYDVKM. This CDR3 contains 16 residues. Based on the CDR3 plus reference TRBV28 and TRBJ2-2, the full variable domain is DVKVTQSSRYLVKRTGEKVFLECVQDMDHENMFWYRQDPGLGLRLIYFSYDVKMKEKGDIPEGYSVSREKKERFSLILESASTNQTSMYLCASSPGRGGRTGELFFGEGSRLTVL.

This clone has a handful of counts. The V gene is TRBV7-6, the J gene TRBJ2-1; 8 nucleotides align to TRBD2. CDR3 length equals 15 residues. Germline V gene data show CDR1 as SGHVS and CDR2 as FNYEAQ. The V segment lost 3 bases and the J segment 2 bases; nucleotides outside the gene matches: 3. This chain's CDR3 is CASSLRGEPYNEQFF. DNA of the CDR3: TGTGCCAGCAGCTTGCGGGGGGAACCCTACAATGAGCAGTTCTTC.

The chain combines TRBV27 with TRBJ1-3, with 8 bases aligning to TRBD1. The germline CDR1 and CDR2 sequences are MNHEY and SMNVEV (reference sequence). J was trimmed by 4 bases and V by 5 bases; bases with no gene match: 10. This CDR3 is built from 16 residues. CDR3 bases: TGTGCCAGCAGTGCCAGGGGGCCAAGGGCCGGAAACACCATATATTTT. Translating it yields CASSARGPRAGNTIYF.

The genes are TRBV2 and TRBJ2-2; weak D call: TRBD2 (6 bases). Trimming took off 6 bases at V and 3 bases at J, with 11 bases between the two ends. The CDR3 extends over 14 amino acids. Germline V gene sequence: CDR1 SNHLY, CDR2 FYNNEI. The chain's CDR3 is CASRTRRDTGELFF. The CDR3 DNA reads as TGTGCCAGCAGAACTAGGAGGGACACCGGGGAGCTGTTTTTT. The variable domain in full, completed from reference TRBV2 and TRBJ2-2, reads EPEVTQTPSHQVTQMGQEVILRCVPISNHLYFYWYRQILGQKVEFLVSFYNNEISEKSEIFDDQFSVERPDGSNFTLKIRSTKLEDSAMYFCASRTRRDTGELFFGEGSRLTVL.

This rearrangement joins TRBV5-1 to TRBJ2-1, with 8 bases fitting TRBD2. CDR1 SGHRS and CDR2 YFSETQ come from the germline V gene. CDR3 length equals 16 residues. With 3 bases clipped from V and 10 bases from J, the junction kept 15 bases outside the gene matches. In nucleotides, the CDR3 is TGCGCCAGCAGCTCCGAAGGAGTAGCGGGGACCTTGGAGCAGTTCTTC. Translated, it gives CASSSEGVAGTLEQFF.

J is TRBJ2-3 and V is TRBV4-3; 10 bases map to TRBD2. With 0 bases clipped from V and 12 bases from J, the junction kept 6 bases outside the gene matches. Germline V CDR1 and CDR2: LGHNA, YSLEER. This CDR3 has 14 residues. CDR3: CASSQDYSGRAQYF. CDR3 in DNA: TGCGCCAGCAGCCAAGATTACAGCGGGAGGGCCCAGTATTTT.

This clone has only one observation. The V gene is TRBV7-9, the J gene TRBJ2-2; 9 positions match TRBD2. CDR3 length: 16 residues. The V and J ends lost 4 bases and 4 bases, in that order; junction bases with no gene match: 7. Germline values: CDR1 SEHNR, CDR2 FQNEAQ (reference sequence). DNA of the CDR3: TGTGCCAGCAGCTCCTTAGCGGGAGCGGGCACCGGGGAGCTGTTTTTT. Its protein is CASSSLAGAGTGELFF.

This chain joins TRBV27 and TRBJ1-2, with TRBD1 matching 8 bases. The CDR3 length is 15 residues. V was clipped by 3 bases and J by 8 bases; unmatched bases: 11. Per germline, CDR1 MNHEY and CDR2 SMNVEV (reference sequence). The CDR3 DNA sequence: TGTGCCAGCAGTTTTGCGACGCAGGGGGCTGGAGGCTACACCTTC. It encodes CASSFATQGAGGYTF.

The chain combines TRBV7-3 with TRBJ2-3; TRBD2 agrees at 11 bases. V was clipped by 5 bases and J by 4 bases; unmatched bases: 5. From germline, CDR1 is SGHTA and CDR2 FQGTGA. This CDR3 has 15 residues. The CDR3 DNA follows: TGTGCCAGCAGCCGTAGCGGGGGGGCACCAGATACGCAGTATTTT. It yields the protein CASSRSGGAPDTQYF. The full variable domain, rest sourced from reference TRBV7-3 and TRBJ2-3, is GAGVSQTPSNKVTEKGKYVELRCDPISGHTALYWYRQSLGQGPEFLIYFQGTGAADDSGLPNDRFFAVRPEGSVSTLKIQRTERGDSAVYLCASSRSGGAPDTQYFGPGTRLTVL.

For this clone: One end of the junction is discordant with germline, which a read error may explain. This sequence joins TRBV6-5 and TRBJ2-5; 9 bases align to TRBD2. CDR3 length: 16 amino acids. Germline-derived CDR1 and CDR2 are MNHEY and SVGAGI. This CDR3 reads CASSYSYAGGPGLLDF. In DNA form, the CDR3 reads TGTGCCAGCAGTTACTCCTACGCGGGGGGGCCTGGGTTGCTCGACTTC.

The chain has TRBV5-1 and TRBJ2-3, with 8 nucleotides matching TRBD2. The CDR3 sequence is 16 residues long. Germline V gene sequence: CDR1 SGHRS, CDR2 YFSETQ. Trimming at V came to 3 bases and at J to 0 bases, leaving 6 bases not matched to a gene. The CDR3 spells CASSSGTSGSTDTQYF. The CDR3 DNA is TGCGCCAGCAGCTCGGGAACTAGCGGTAGCACAGATACGCAGTATTTT.

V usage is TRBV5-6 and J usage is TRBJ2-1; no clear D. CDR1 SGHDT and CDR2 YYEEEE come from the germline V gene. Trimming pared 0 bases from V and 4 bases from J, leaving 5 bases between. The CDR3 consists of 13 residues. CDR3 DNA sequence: TGTGCCAGCAGCTTGGGGCTGTACAATGAGCAGTTCTTC. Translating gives CASSLGLYNEQFF.

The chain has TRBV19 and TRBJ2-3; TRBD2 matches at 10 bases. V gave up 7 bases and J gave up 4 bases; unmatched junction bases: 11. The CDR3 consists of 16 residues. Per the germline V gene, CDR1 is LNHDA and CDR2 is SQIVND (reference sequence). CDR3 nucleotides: TGTGCCAGTACCGGAAAAGCGGGGGGGCCGCCAGATACGCAGTATTTT. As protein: CASTGKAGGPPDTQYF.

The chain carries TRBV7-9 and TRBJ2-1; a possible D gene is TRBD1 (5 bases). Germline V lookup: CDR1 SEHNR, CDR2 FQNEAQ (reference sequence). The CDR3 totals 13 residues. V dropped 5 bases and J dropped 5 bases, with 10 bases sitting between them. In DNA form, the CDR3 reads TGTGCCAGCAGCGTAGACAGAAACAATGAGCAGTTCTTC. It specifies CASSVDRNNEQFF.

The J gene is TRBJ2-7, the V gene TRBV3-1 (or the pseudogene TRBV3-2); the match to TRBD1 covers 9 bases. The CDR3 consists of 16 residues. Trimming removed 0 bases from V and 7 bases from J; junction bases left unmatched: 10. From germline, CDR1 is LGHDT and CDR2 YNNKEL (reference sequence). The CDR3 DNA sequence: TGTGCCAGCAGCCAAGATCCTCCGGGACAGGGCTTGGAGCAGTACTTC. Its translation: CASSQDPPGQGLEQYF.

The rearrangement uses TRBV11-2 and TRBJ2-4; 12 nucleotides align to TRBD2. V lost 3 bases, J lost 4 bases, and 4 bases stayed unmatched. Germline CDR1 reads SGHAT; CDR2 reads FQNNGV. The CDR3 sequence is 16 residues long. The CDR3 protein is CASSFGGTSGKNIQYF. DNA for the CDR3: TGTGCCAGCAGCTTCGGGGGGACTAGCGGGAAAAACATTCAGTACTTC.

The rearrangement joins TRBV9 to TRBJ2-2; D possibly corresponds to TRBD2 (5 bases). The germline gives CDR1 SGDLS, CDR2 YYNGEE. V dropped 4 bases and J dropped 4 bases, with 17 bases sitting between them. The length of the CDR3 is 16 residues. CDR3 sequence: CASSTEIGETTGELFF. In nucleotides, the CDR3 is TGTGCCAGCAGCACCGAAATCGGGGAGACCACCGGGGAGCTGTTTTTT.

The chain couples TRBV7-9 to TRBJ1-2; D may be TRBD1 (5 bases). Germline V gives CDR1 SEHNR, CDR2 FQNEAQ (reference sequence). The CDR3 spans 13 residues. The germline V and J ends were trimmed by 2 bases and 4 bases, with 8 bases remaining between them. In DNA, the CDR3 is TGTGCCAGCAGCTTACAGGGTATCTATGGCTACACCTTC. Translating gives CASSLQGIYGYTF.

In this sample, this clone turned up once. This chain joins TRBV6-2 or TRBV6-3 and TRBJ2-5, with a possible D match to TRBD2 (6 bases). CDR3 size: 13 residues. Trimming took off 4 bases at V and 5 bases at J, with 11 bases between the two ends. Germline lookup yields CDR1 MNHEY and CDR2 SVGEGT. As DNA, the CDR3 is TGTGCCAGCAGTTCCACCGGAGGGGAGACCCAGTACTTC. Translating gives CASSSTGGETQYF.